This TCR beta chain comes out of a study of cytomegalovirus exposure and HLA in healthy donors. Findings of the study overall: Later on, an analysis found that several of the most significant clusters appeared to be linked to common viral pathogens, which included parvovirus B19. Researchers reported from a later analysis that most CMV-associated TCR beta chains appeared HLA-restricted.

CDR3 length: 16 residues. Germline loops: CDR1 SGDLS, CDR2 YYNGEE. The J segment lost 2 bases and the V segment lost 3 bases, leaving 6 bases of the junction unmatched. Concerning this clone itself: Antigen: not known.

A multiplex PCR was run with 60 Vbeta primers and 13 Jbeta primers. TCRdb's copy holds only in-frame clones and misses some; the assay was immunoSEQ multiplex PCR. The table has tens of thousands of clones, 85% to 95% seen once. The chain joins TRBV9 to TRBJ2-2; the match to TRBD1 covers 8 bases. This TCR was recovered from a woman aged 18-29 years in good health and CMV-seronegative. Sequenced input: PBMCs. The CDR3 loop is CASSARTGTNTGELFF. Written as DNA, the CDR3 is TGTGCCAGCAGCGCGCGGACAGGGACAAACACCGGGGAGCTGTTTTTT.